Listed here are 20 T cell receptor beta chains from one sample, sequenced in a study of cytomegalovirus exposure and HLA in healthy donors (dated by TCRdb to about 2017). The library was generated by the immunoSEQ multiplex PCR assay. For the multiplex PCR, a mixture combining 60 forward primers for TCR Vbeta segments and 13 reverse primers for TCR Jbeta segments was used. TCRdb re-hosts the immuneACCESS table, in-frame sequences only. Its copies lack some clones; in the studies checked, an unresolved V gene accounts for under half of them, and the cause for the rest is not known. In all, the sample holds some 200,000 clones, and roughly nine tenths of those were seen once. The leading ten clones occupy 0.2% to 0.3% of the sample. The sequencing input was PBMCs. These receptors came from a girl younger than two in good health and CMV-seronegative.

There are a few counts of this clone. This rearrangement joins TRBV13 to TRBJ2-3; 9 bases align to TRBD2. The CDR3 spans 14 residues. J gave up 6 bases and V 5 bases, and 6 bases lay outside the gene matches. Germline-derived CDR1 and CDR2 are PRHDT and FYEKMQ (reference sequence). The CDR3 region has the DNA TGTGCCAGCAGCGCTAGCGGGGAGGACGATACGCAGTATTTT. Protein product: CASSASGEDDTQYF.

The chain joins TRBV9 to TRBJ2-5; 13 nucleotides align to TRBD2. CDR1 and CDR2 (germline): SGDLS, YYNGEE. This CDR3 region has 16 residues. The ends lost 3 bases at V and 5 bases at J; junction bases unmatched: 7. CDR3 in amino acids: CASSAGLAGEGETQYF. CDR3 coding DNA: TGTGCCAGCAGCGCCGGACTAGCGGGAGAGGGGGAGACCCAGTACTTC.

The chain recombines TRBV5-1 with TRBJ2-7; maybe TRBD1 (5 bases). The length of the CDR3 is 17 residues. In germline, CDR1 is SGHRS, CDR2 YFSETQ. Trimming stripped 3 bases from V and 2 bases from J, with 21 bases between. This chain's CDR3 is CASSSVKTPGYPYEQYF. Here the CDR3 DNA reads TGCGCCAGCAGCTCGGTCAAAACCCCAGGGTATCCCTACGAGCAGTACTTC.

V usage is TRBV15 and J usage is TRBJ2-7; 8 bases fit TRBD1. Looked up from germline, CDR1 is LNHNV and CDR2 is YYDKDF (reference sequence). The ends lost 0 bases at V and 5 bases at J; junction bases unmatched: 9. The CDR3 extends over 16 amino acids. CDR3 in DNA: TGTGCCACCAGCAGAGAATATGGGACAGGTCGGAACGAGCAGTACTTC. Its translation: CATSREYGTGRNEQYF.

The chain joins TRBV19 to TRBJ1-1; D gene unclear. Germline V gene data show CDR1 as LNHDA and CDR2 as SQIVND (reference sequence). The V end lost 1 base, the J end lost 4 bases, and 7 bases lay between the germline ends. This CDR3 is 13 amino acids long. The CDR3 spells CASSIGQITEAFF. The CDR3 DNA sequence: TGTGCCAGTAGTATAGGGCAGATCACTGAAGCTTTCTTT.

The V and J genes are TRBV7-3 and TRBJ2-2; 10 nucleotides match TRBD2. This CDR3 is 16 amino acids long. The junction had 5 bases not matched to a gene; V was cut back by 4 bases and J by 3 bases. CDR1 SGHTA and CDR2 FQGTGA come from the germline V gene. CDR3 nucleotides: TGTGCCAGCAGCTACGAGCGGGGGGGCGACACCGGGGAGCTGTTTTTT. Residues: CASSYERGGDTGELFF.

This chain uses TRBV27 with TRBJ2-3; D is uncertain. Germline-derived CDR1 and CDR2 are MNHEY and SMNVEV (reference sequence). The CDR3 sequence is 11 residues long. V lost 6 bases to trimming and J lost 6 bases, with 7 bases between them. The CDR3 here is CASRRRDTQYF. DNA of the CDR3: TGTGCCAGCAGGAGGCGGGATACGCAGTATTTT.

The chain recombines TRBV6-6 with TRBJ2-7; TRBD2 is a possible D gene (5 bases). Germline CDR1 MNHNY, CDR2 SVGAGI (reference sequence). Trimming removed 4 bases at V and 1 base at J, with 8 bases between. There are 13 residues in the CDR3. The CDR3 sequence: CASSSGGSYEQYF. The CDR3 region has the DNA TGTGCCAGCAGTTCAGGAGGATCCTACGAGCAGTACTTC.

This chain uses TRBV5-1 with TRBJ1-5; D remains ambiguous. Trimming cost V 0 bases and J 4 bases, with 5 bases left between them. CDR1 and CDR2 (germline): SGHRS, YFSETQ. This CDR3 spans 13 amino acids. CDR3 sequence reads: CASSLARNQPQHF. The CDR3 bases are TGCGCCAGCAGCTTGGCCAGGAATCAGCCCCAGCATTTT.

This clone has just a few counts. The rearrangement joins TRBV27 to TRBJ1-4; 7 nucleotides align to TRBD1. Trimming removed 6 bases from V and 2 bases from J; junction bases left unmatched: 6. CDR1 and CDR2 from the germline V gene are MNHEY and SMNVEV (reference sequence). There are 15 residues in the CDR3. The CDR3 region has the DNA TGTGCCAGCAGAAAAGGGGGCATTACTAATGAAAAACTGTTTTTT. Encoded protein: CASRKGGITNEKLFF.

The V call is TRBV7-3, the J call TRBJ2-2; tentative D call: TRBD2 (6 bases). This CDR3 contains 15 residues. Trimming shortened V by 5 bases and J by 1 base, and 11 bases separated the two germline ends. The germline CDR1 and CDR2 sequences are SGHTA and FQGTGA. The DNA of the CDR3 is TGTGCCAGCAGCCCGACTAGAATGAACACCGGGGAGCTGTTTTTT. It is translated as CASSPTRMNTGELFF.

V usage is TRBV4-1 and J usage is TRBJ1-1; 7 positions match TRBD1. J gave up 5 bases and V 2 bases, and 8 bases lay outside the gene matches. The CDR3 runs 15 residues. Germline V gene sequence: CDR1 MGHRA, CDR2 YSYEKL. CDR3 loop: CASSQRAGGRTEAFF. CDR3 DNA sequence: TGCGCCAGCAGCCAACGTGCAGGGGGGAGAACTGAAGCTTTCTTT.

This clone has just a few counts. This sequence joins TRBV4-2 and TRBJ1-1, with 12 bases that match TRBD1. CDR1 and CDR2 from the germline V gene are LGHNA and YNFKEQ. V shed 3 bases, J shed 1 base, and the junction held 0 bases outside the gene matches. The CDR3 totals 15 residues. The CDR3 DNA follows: TGTGCCAGCAGCCAGGGACAGGGGGCGAACACTGAAGCTTTCTTT. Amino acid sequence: CASSQGQGANTEAFF.

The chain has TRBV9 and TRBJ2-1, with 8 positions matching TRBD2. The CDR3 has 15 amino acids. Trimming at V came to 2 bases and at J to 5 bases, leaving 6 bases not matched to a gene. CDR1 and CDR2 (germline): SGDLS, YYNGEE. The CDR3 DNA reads TGTGCCAGCAGCGTTAGCGGGGTAGTTCACAATGAGCAGTTCTTC. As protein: CASSVSGVVHNEQFF.

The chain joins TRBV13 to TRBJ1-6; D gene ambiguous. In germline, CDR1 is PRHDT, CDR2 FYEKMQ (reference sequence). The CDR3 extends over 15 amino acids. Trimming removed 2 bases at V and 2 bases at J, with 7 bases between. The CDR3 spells CASSLSVPYNSPLHF. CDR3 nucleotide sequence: TGTGCCAGCAGCTTATCCGTCCCCTATAATTCACCCCTCCACTTT.

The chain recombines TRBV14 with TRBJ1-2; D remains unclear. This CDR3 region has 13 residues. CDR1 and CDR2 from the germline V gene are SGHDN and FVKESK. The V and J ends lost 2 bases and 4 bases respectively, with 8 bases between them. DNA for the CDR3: TGTGCCAGCAGCCAACGGCAGGCCTATGGCTACACCTTC. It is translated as CASSQRQAYGYTF.

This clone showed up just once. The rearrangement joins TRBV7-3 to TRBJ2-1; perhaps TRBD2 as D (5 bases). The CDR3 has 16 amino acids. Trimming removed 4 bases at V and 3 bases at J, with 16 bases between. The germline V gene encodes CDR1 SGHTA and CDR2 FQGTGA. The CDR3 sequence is CASSSSGLAHYNEQFF. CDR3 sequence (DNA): TGTGCCAGCAGCTCATCCGGGCTAGCTCACTACAATGAGCAGTTCTTC.

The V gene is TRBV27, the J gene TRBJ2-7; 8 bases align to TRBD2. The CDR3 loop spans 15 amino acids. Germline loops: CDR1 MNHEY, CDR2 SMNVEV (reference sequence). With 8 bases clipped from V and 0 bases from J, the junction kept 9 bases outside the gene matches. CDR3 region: CASHRAGTSSYEQYF. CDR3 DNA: TGTGCCAGCCACCGAGCCGGGACTAGCTCCTACGAGCAGTACTTC.

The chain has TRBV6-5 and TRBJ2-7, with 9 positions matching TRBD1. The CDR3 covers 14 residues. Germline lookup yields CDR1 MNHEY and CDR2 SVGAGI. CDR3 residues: CASQGDRAAYEQYF. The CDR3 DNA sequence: TGTGCTTCACAAGGGGACAGGGCAGCCTACGAGCAGTACTTC.

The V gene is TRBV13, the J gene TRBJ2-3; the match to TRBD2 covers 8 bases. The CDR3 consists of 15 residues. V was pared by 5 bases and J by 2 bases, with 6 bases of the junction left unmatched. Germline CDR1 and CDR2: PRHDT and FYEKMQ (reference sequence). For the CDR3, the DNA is TGTGCCAGCAGCCGCCGGGGGGGGGCCACAGATACGCAGTATTTT. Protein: CASSRRGGATDTQYF.